Ten or more counts support the clone carrying this T cell receptor beta chain. The sample originates from a study of T cells in Graves' hyperthyroidism and ophthalmopathy. Amplified regions were TCR beta CDR3 sequences from RNA transcripts. The HTBI primer set drove a first-round RT-PCR of the TCR CDR3. TCRdb passed the multiplex PCR reads through MiXCR, listing each CDR3 protein once. The sample lists about 590,000 distinct CDR3 sequences; approximately 14% were seen once. V dropped 3 bases and J dropped 7 bases, with 13 bases sitting between them. CDR1 is KGHSH and CDR2 is LQKENI in the germline V gene. The CDR3 extends over 14 amino acids. In the ophthalmopathy cohort, Clinical Activity Score was at least 3, NOSPECS grade at least 4, and duration under 3 months. Those patients with uncontrolled infection, other autoimmune disease, pregnancy or lactation were excluded. PBMCs were collected from an approximately 9.2 ml volume of fresh peripheral blood.

Sequenced material: blood. The TCR was taken from a woman aged 18-30 years with Graves' ophthalmopathy. The chain joins TRBV18 to TRBJ1-5, with D perhaps TRBD1 (5 bases). DNA of the CDR3: TGTGCCAGCTCACCGGAGGGGTATGGGCAGCCCCAGCATTTT. It is translated as CASSPEGYGQPQHF.